These 14 T cell receptor beta chains originate from one sample sequenced in a study of identical twins. One entry per CDR3 protein, called by TCRdb with MiXCR from the 5' RACE reads. The sample yields hundreds of thousands of distinct CDR3 sequences, under 8.5% seen once. The same sample was also studied in work on yellow fever vaccine responses in identical twins.

Material: PBMCs. These receptors were taken from a woman younger than 30 in good health.

This clonotype has a count of ten or more. This chain joins TRBV29-1 and TRBJ1-4, with a weak D call TRBD1 (5 bases). Germline lookup yields CDR1 SQVTM and CDR2 ANQGSEA. V was shortened by 6 bases and J by 3 bases, with 11 bases between the two germline ends. The CDR3 is 13 amino acids. The CDR3 DNA reads TGCAGCGTCACCTTGACAGCTAATGAAAAACTGTTTTTT. Its translation is CSVTLTANEKLFF.

This clonotype has more than one count but fewer than ten. V is TRBV7-2 and J is TRBJ2-3; 8 bases are shared with TRBD1. The germline V gene has CDR1 SGHTA and CDR2 FQGNSA. The CDR3 has 17 residues. Germline trimming cut 2 bases from V and 2 bases from J; bases unmatched to any gene: 9. DNA of the CDR3: TGTGCCAGCAGCTTATCCATTAGGGACAGGATCACAGATACGCAGTATTTT. It codes for CASSLSIRDRITDTQYF. The full variable domain, its missing parts supplied by reference TRBV7-2 and TRBJ2-3, is GAGVSQSPSNKVTEKGKDVELRCDPISGHTALYWYRQSLGQGLEFLIYFQGNSAPDKSGLPSDRFSAERTGGSVSTLTIQRTQQEDSAVYLCASSLSIRDRITDTQYFGPGTRLTVL.

This clonotype was recorded at least ten times. This rearrangement joins TRBV20-1 to TRBJ2-1; D is unclear. With 6 bases removed from V and 13 bases from J, the gap between germline ends came to 19 bases. Germline V gives CDR1 DFQATT, CDR2 SNEGSKA (reference sequence). The CDR3 totals 12 residues. CDR3: CSAPVPGRTQFF. For the CDR3, the DNA is TGCAGTGCCCCTGTCCCCGGCCGCACTCAGTTCTTC.

The V and J genes are TRBV27 and TRBJ1-5; a possible D gene is TRBD1 (6 bases). The CDR3 loop spans 16 amino acids. V lost 5 bases, J lost 5 bases, and 19 bases lay in between. Per germline, CDR1 MNHEY and CDR2 SMNVEV (reference sequence). In nucleotides, the CDR3 is TGTGCCAGCAGTCCCACAGTCATGCAGGGGCATCAGCCCCAGCATTTT. The encoded protein is CASSPTVMQGHQPQHF.

Ten or more counts support this clonotype. The chain links TRBV24-1 to TRBJ1-5; D is undetermined. V shed 9 bases and J shed 5 bases, with 25 bases lying between them. This CDR3 is built from 17 residues. Germline CDR1 and CDR2: KGHDR and SFDVKD. The CDR3 nucleotides are TGTGCCACCGTTAGTGGACGCTGGGCAGGAGACCATCAGCCCCAGCATTTT. Translation: CATVSGRWAGDHQPQHF.

The genes are TRBV7-9 and TRBJ1-4; TRBD1 matches 9 bases. Looked up from germline, CDR1 is SEHNR and CDR2 is FQNEAQ (reference sequence). V lost 3 bases, J lost 8 bases, and 4 bases stayed unmatched. The CDR3 has 14 residues. The CDR3 loop reads CASSFGQGLEKLFF. The CDR3 coding sequence is TGTGCCAGCAGCTTCGGACAGGGGCTAGAAAAACTGTTTTTT.

This sequence joins TRBV27 and TRBJ2-2; D unclear. V was trimmed by 5 bases and J by 3 bases, leaving 13 bases between them. CDR3 length: 15 amino acids. Germline CDR1 MNHEY, CDR2 SMNVEV (reference sequence). CDR3 DNA: TGTGCCAGCAGTCGTGTGGTGACGGACACCGGGGAGCTGTTTTTT. Amino acids: CASSRVVTDTGELFF.

The chain recombines TRBV3-1 with TRBJ2-1; the match to TRBD2 covers 8 bases. This CDR3 comprises 17 residues. The V and J ends lost 5 bases and 0 bases, in that order; junction bases with no gene match: 9. Germline loops: CDR1 LGHDT, CDR2 YNNKEL (reference sequence). The CDR3 loop reads CASSYLKSGSSYNEQFF. CDR3 nucleotide sequence: TGTGCCAGCAGCTACCTGAAAAGCGGGAGCTCCTACAATGAGCAGTTCTTC.

The chain is built from TRBV20-1 and TRBJ2-1; 7 nucleotides agree with TRBD2. Losses at the gene ends were 6 bases for V and 4 bases for J; bases not matched to a gene: 15. CDR1 and CDR2 (germline): DFQATT, SNEGSKA (reference sequence). This CDR3 is built from 16 residues. In nucleotides, the CDR3 is TGCAGTGCGGGGGGGTCCGCCGGACAAATTTACAATGAGCAGTTCTTC. This gives the protein CSAGGSAGQIYNEQFF.

This clonotype has more than one count but fewer than ten. The genes are TRBV27 and TRBJ2-5; D is possibly TRBD2 (5 bases). Germline V gene data show CDR1 as MNHEY and CDR2 as SMNVEV (reference sequence). This CDR3 is built from 15 residues. V was clipped by 2 bases and J by 5 bases, with 15 bases between them. CDR3 in DNA: TGTGCCAGCAGTTTAACAATCACTAGAAGGGAGACCCAGTACTTC. Its translation: CASSLTITRRETQYF.

This clonotype was found many times. The V and J genes are TRBV6-1 and TRBJ1-3; D might be TRBD1 (6 bases). Trimming left V 5 bases short and J 0 bases short, with 11 bases between. The CDR3 has 15 residues. Germline loops: CDR1 MNHNS, CDR2 SASEGT. CDR3 in amino acids: CASSPGQISGNTIYF. CDR3 sequence (DNA): TGTGCCAGCAGTCCCGGACAGATCTCTGGAAACACCATATATTTT.

Ten or more counts support this clonotype. The chain recombines TRBV27 with TRBJ2-7, with 7 bases that match TRBD1. CDR3 size: 13 residues. V gave up 5 bases and J gave up 5 bases; unmatched junction bases: 6. Looked up from germline, CDR1 is MNHEY and CDR2 is SMNVEV (reference sequence). CDR3 coding DNA: TGTGCCAGCAGTAAACAGGGGTCCCACGAGCAGTACTTC. It is translated as CASSKQGSHEQYF.

This clonotype was observed many times. The rearrangement links TRBV12-3 or TRBV12-4 to TRBJ2-7; D is ambiguous. V lost 2 bases to trimming and J lost 8 bases, with 1 base between them. The CDR3 consists of 9 residues. The CDR3 protein is CASSLKQYV. The CDR3 bases are TGTGCCAGCAGTTTAAAGCAGTACGTC.

This clonotype came up a few times. The chain joins TRBV5-1 to TRBJ2-5; TRBD1 agrees at 7 bases. This CDR3 comprises 15 residues. Germline loops: CDR1 SGHRS, CDR2 YFSETQ. V trimming: 1 base; J trimming: 5 bases; junction bases outside the gene matches: 8. This chain's CDR3 is CASSLFQGVTETQYF. CDR3 sequence (DNA): TGCGCCAGCAGCTTGTTCCAGGGGGTTACGGAGACCCAGTACTTC. Full variable domain (remainder filled in from reference TRBV5-1 and TRBJ2-5): KAGVTQTPRYLIKTRGQQVTLSCSPISGHRSVSWYQQTPGQGLQFLFEYFSETQRNKGNFPGRFSGRQFSNSRSEMNVSTLELGDSALYLCASSLFQGVTETQYFGPGTRLLVL.